This T cell receptor (beta chain) was observed in a study of blood T cell repertoires in COVID-19. V was pared by 6 bases and J by 3 bases, with 9 bases between. The CDR3 sequence is 13 residues long. The protocol was immunoSEQ multiplex PCR, while the TCRdb copy is restricted to in-frame clones and leaves out a portion. The table includes more than 350,000 clones, roughly 88% detected once. Cohorts were determined from participant-reported clinical history. This sequence originates from a young woman who had been exposed to COVID-19. The sequenced sample consisted of PBMCs or T cells enriched from blood (not recorded which). This rearrangement joins TRBV12-3 or TRBV12-4 to TRBJ1-5; no firm D call. The CDR3 protein is CASRAQFNQPQHF. CDR3 DNA sequence: TGTGCCAGCAGGGCACAGTTCAATCAGCCCCAGCATTTT.